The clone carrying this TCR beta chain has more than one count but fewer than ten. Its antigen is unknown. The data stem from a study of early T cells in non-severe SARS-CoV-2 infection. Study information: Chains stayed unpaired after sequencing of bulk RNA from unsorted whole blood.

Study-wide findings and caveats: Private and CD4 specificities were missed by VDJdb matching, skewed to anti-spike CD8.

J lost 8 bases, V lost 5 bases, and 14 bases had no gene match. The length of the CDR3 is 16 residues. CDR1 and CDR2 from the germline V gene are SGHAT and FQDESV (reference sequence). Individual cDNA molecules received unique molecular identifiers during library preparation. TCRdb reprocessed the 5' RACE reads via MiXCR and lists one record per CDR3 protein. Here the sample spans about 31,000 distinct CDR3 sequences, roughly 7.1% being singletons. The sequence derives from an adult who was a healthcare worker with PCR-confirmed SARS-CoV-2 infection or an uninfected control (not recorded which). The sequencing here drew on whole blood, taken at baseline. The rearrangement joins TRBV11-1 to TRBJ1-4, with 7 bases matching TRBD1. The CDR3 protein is CASSPGRDSRQEKLFF. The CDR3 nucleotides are TGTGCCAGCAGCCCAGGGCGGGACAGCCGGCAGGAAAAACTGTTTTTT.